The rows below give T cell receptor beta chains drawn from one sample of a study of regulatory T cells in long-lasting Graves disease. MiXCR, applied by TCRdb to the multiplex PCR reads, yields one record per CDR3 protein. This table has 500,000 to 700,000 distinct CDR3 sequences, about 32% appearing once. The source material was peripheral blood mononuclear cells (PBMCs), sampled when the disease was refractory, from a patient treated with antithyroid drugs. These receptors all come from a female donor with Graves disease. The CDR3 runs from the conserved cysteine through the conserved F or W. Fields, in order: V gene, clone size, D gene, J gene, CDR3 protein, CDR3 DNA. D genes are given only for firm matches. The listing skips clone size in some rows; elsewhere it reads once, few, many or a size class.

>TRBV6-1|few|TRBD1|TRBJ1-5
CAIGQGRLQPQHF
TGTGCCATAGGACAGGGGAGGCTTCAGCCCCAGCATTTT
>TRBV28|many|.|TRBJ1-2
CASSFEGRGVYGYTF
TGTGCCAGCAGTTTTGAAGGACGGGGGGTCTATGGCTACACCTTC
>TRBV20-1|once|.|TRBJ1-1
CSARVLDTEAFF
TGCAGTGCTAGAGTACTGGACACTGAAGCTTTCTTT
>TRBV14|.|TRBD1|TRBJ1-2
CASSKGQGKANYGYTF
TGTGCCAGCAGCAAAGGACAGGGGAAAGCTAACTATGGCTACACCTTC
>TRBV12-3/TRBV12-4|many|.|TRBJ1-4
CASSLGSSMDEKLFF
TGTGCCAGCAGTCTGGGGAGCAGCATGGATGAAAAACTGTTTTTT
>TRBV11-2|many|.|TRBJ2-6
CASSFRGVGANVLTF
TGTGCCAGCAGCTTTAGAGGGGTCGGGGCCAACGTCCTGACTTTC
>TRBV28|.|.|TRBJ2-7
CASTYDGAQIREQYF
TGTGCCAGCACCTACGACGGCGCCCAGATTCGGGAGCAGTACTTC
>TRBV7-9|.|TRBD2|TRBJ2-7
CASSQTPGGYEQYF
TGTGCCAGCAGTCAGACCCCGGGGGGGTACGAGCAGTACTTC
>TRBV28|.|TRBD1|TRBJ1-2
CASSQDLDRGPGYTF
TGTGCCAGCAGCCAAGATCTCGACAGGGGGCCTGGCTACACCTTC
>TRBV20-1|.|.|TRBJ2-2
CSAATVGGLFF
TGCAGTGCCGCCACAGTCGGGGGGCTGTTTTTT
>TRBV6-1|.|.|TRBJ2-2
CASSAKGGIGELFF
TGTGCCAGCAGTGCCAAGGGGGGGATCGGGGAGCTGTTTTTT
>TRBV28|many|.|TRBJ1-2
CASSSLPNSGGYTF
TGTGCCAGCAGTTCCCTCCCTAACAGTGGTGGCTACACCTTC
>TRBV6-1|many|.|TRBJ1-5
CASRSGWGQPQHF
TGTGCCAGCAGATCTGGCTGGGGTCAGCCCCAGCATTTT
>TRBV18|.|.|TRBJ2-5
CASSPSAGRTQETQYF
TGTGCCAGCTCACCCTCTGCAGGGCGAACCCAAGAGACCCAGTACTTC
>TRBV7-9|.|TRBD1|TRBJ1-4
CASEGTGGEKLFF
TGTGCCAGCGAAGGGACAGGGGGTGAAAAACTGTTTTTT
>TRBV27|.|.|TRBJ1-5
CASSLSTPLGGNQPQHF
TGTGCCAGCAGTTTATCGACACCCCTGGGTGGCAATCAGCCCCAGCATTTT
>TRBV20-1|.|.|TRBJ1-1
CSATNTGLNTEAFF
TGCAGTGCCACTAACACAGGGTTGAACACTGAAGCTTTCTTT
>TRBV28|.|.|TRBJ1-4
CATRGAGELNEKLFF
TGTGCCACCCGAGGGGCGGGGGAGCTGAATGAAAAACTGTTTTTT
>TRBV2|many|.|TRBJ1-3
CASSEWGNSGNTIYF
TGTGCCAGCAGTGAATGGGGGAACTCTGGAAACACCATATATTTT
>TRBV9|.|TRBD1|TRBJ1-4
CASSAGTGVGDEKLFF
TGTGCCAGCAGCGCCGGGACAGGCGTCGGGGATGAAAAACTGTTTTTT
>TRBV20-1|.|TRBD1|TRBJ1-1
CSATRDRGRSEAFF
TGCAGTGCAACCCGGGACAGGGGAAGGTCTGAAGCTTTCTTT
>TRBV13|.|.|TRBJ2-5
CASSFPTREQETQYF
TGTGCCAGCAGCTTTCCCACGCGGGAACAAGAGACCCAGTACTTC
>TRBV20-1|.|.|TRBJ1-1
CSARDRRAENTEAFF
TGCAGTGCTAGAGATCGCCGGGCAGAGAACACTGAAGCTTTCTTT
>TRBV7-6|once|.|TRBJ1-1
CASTSVSDSNTEAFF
TGTGCCAGCACCTCAGTTTCGGACTCGAACACTGAAGCTTTCTTT
>TRBV11-2|.|.|TRBJ1-1
CASSSKGQRTEAFF
TGTGCCAGCAGCTCTAAAGGACAGCGCACTGAAGCTTTCTTT
>TRBV12-3/TRBV12-4|few|TRBD1|TRBJ1-1
CASSYRLNSDRGDTEAFF
TGTGCCAGCAGTTACCGCCTTAACTCGGACAGGGGGGACACTGAAGCTTTCTTT
>TRBV7-2|few|TRBD1|TRBJ1-5
CASSPTGINSNQPQHF
TGTGCCAGCAGCCCGACAGGGATAAATAGCAATCAGCCCCAGCATTTT
>TRBV6-2/TRBV6-3|.|TRBD2|TRBJ2-3
CASSSTSGSRDTQYF
TGTGCCAGCAGTTCGACTAGCGGGAGTAGAGATACGCAGTATTTT
>TRBV20-1|.|.|TRBJ2-7
CSAFGVSSSYEQYF
TGCAGTGCTTTTGGAGTGTCGAGCTCCTACGAGCAGTACTTC
>TRBV28|.|.|TRBJ2-1
CASREAAYNEQFF
TGTGCCAGCAGAGAAGCGGCCTACAATGAGCAGTTCTTC
>TRBV7-9|.|.|TRBJ2-5
CASSPHLGGRGAQETQYF
TGTGCCAGCAGCCCCCACCTCGGAGGAAGGGGGGCCCAAGAGACCCAGTACTTC
>TRBV6-2/TRBV6-3|few|TRBD1|TRBJ2-7
CASSYYAGQGTGYEQYF
TGTGCCAGCAGTTACTACGCGGGGCAGGGGACAGGGTACGAGCAGTACTTC
>TRBV12-3/TRBV12-4|.|.|TRBJ1-5
CASSLGLVNQPQHF
TGTGCCAGCAGTTTAGGTTTGGTGAATCAGCCCCAGCATTTT
>TRBV12-3/TRBV12-4|many|TRBD1|TRBJ1-2
CASRPGQGAYGYTF
TGTGCCAGCAGACCGGGACAGGGAGCCTATGGCTACACCTTC
>TRBV6-1|.|.|TRBJ2-7
CASSQILVGEQYF
TGTGCCAGCAGTCAAATACTAGTAGGCGAGCAGTACTTC
>TRBV27|.|.|TRBJ2-7
CASSFGGTSYEQYF
TGTGCCAGCAGTTTCGGGGGAACGTCCTACGAGCAGTACTTC
>TRBV12-3/TRBV12-4|.|TRBD1|TRBJ1-1
CASSFTGTAEAFF
TGTGCCAGCAGTTTCACCGGGACAGCTGAAGCTTTCTTT